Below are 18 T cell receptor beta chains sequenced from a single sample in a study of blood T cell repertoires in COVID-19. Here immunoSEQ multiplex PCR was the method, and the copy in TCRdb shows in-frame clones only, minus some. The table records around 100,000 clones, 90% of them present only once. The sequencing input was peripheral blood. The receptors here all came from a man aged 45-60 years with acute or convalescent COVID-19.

The CDR3 nucleotides read TGTGCCAGCAGACGGGGAACAGTCACTGAAGCTTTCTTT. This gives the protein CASRRGTVTEAFF. The chain is built from TRBV6-5 and TRBJ1-1; the D is unclear. The CDR3 loop spans 13 amino acids. Germline V gene lookup returns CDR1 MNHEY and CDR2 SVGAGI. V lost 6 bases and J lost 4, with 12 bases in between.

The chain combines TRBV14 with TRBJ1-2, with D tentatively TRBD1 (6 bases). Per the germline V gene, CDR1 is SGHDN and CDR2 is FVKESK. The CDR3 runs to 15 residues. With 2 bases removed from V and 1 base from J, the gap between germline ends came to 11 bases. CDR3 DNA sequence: TGTGCCAGCAGCCAAACAGGGAGTGATAACTATGGCTACACCTTC. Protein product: CASSQTGSDNYGYTF.

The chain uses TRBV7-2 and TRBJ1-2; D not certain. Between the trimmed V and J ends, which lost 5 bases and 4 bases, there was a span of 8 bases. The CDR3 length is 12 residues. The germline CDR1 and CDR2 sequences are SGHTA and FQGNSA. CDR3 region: CASSASSYGYTF. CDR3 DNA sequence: TGTGCCAGCAGCGCTTCTAGCTATGGCTACACCTTC.

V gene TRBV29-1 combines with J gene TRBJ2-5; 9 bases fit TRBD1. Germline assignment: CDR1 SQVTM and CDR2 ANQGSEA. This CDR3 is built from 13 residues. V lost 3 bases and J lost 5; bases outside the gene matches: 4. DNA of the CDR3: TGCAGCGTTGACCCGACAGGGGGTGAGACCCAGTACTTC. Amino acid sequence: CSVDPTGGETQYF.

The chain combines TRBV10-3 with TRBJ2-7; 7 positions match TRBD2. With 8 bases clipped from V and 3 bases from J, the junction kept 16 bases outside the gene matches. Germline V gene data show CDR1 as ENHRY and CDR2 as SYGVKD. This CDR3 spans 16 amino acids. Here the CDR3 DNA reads TGTGCCATCTCCAGAACGGCCACTGGCGGGAGCTACGAGCAGTACTTC. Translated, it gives CAISRTATGGSYEQYF.

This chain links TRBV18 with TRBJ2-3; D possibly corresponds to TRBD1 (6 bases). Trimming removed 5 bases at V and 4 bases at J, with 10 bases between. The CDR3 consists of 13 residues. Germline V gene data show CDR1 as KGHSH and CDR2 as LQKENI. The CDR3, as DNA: TGTGCCAGCTCATCAGGGGTCTCAGATACGCAGTATTTT. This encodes CASSSGVSDTQYF.

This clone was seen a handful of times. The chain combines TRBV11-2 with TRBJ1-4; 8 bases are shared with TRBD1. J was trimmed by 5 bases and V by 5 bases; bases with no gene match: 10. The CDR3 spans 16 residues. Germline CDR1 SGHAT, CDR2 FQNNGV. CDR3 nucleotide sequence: TGTGCCAGCAGCGTACTCCCTTGGACAGGGAATGAAAAACTGTTTTTT. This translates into CASSVLPWTGNEKLFF.

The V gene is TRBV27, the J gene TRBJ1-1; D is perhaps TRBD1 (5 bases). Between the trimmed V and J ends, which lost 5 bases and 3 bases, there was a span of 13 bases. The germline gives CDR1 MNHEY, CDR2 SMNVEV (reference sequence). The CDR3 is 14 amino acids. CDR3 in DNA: TGTGCCAGCAGTAGGAGGACGGGGGACACTGAAGCTTTCTTT. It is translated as CASSRRTGDTEAFF.

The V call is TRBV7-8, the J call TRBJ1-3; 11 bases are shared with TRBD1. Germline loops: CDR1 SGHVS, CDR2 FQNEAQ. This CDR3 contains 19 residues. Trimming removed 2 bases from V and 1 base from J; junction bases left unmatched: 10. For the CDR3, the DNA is TGTGCCAGCAGCTTATATTGGGGACAGGGGGGGTTTTCTGGAAACACCATATATTTT. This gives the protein CASSLYWGQGGFSGNTIYF.

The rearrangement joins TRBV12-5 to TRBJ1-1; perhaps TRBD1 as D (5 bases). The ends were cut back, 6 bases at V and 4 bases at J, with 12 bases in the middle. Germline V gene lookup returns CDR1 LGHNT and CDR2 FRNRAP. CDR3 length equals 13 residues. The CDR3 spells CASGTGTSTEAFF. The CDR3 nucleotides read TGTGCTAGTGGCACCGGGACTAGCACTGAAGCTTTCTTT.

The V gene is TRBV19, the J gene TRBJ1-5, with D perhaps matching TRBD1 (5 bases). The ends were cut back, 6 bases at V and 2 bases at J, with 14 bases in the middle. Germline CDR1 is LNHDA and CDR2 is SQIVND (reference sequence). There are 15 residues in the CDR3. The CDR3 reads CASSRVTAGNQPQHF. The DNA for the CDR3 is TGTGCCAGTAGCCGTGTGACAGCCGGCAATCAGCCCCAGCATTTT.

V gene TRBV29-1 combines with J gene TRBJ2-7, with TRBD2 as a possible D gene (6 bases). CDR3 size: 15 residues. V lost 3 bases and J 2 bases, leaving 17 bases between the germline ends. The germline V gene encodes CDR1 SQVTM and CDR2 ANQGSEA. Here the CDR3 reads CSVERWEAGAYEQYF. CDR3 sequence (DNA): TGCAGCGTTGAGAGGTGGGAGGCCGGAGCCTACGAGCAGTACTTC.

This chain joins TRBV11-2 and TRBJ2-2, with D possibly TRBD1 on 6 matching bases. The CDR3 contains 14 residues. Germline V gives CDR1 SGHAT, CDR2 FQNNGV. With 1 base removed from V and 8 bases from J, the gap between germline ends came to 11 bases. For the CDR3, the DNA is TGTGCCAGCAGCTTAGTTCAGGGGCAGGGGGAGCTGTTTTTT. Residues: CASSLVQGQGELFF.

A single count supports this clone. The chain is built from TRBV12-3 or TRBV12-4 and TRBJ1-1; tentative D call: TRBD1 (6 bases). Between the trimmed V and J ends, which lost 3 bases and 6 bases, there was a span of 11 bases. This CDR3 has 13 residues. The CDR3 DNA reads TGTGCCAGCAGTTTCACAGGGCTGGCTGAAGCTTTCTTT. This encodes CASSFTGLAEAFF.

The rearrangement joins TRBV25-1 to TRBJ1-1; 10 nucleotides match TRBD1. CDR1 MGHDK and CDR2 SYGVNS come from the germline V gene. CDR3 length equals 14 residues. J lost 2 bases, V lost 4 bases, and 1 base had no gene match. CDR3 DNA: TGTGCCAGCAGTGGGACAGGGGGTAACACTGAAGCTTTCTTT. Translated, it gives CASSGTGGNTEAFF.

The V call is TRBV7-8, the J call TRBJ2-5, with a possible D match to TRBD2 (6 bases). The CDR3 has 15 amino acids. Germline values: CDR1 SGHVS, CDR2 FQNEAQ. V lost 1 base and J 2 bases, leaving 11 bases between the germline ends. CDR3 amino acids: CASSLVAGPQETQYF. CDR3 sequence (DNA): TGTGCCAGCAGCTTAGTGGCGGGACCACAAGAGACCCAGTACTTC. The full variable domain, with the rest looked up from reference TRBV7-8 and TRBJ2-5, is GAGVSQSPRYKVAKRGQDVALRCDPISGHVSLFWYQQALGQGPEFLTYFQNEAQLDKSGLPSDRFFAERPEGSVSTLKIQRTQQEDSAVYLCASSLVAGPQETQYFGPGTRLLVL.

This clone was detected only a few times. Here the CDR3 reads CASSSLAGGRTGELFF. The CDR3 bases are TGTGCCAGCAGCTCCCTAGCGGGAGGTCGGACCGGGGAGCTGTTTTTT. The chain carries TRBV14 and TRBJ2-2; TRBD2 matches at 11 bases. The CDR3 consists of 16 residues. V shed 5 bases, J shed 5 bases, and the junction held 7 bases outside the gene matches. Germline CDR1 and CDR2: SGHDN and FVKESK.

CDR3 nucleotides: TGCGCCAGCAGCCAAGCTCAGGGGGCTGGAACTGAAGCTTTCTTT. Protein sequence: CASSQAQGAGTEAFF. The J gene is TRBJ1-1, the V gene TRBV4-1, with TRBD1 identical over 8 bases. In germline, CDR1 is MGHRA, CDR2 YSYEKL. With V trimmed by 1 base and J by 5 bases, 6 bases remained unmatched. The CDR3 runs to 15 residues.